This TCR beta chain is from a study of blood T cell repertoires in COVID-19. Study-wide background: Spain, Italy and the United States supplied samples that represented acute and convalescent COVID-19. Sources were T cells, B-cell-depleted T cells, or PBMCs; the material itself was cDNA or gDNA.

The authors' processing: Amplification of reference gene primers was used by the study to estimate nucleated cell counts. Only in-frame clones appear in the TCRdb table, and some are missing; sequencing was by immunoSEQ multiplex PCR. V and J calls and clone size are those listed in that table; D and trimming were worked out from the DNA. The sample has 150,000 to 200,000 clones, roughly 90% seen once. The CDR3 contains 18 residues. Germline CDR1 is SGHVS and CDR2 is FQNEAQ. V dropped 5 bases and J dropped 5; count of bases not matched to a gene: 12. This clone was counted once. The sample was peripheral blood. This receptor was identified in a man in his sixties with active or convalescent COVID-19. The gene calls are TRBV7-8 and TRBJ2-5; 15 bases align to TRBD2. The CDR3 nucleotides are TGTGCCAGCAGCCCGGGACTAGCGGGAGGTCCGAGATGGGAGACCCAGTACTTC. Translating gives CASSPGLAGGPRWETQYF.